This T cell receptor (beta chain) was identified during a study of human T cells and chemical hapten exposure. Looking at the study overall: During the approximately 25-week study period, patients had diphenylcyclopropenone applied to the scalp every week. Patients were mainly female, each with alopecia areata, totalis or universalis. It was small differences in pooled library volume that mainly caused per-sample TCR yields to vary.

CDR3 size: 17 residues. The ends were cut back, 2 bases at V and 4 bases at J, with 20 bases in the middle. Germline V CDR1 and CDR2: LGHNT, FRNRAP. On this clonotype: Its antigen is undetermined.

Whole-study results and caveats: Patch test score tracked positively with PT1 expanded TCR counts.

Time point specified: patch test 2, 6 weeks after DPC sensitization. This sample's treatment: therapeutic diphenylcyclopropenone sensitization with weekly scalp DPC. TCRdb itself ran the RACE reads through MiXCR, one entry per CDR3 protein. This table holds about 400,000 distinct CDR3 sequences, more than 5% found once. The sequences come from whole blood, collected in connection with sensitization to the hapten diphenylcyclopropenone (DPC). The TCR was taken from a woman aged 18-29 years with alopecia areata. Some clones in this sample may be carry-over from other donors' samples. The genes are TRBV12-5 and TRBJ1-2; maybe TRBD1 (5 bases). This CDR3 is CASGLLRVGAGSYGYTF. DNA of the CDR3: TGTGCTAGTGGTTTGTTGCGCGTCGGGGCCGGGAGCTATGGCTACACCTTC.